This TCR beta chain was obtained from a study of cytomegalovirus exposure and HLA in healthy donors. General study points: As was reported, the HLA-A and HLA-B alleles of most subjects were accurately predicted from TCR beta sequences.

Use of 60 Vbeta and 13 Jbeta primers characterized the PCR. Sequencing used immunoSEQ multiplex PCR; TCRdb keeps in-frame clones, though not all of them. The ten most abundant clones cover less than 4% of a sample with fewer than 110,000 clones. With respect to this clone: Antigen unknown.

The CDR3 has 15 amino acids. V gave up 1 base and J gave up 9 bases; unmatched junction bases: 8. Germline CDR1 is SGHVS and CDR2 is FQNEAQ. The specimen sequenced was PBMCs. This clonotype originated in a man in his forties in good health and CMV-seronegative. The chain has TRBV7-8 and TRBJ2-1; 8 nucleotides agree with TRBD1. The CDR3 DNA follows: TGTGCCAGCAGCTTAGAGGTCAGGGGGCTGAGTGAGCAGTTCTTC. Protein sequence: CASSLEVRGLSEQFF.